A single sample is the source of the 25 T cell receptor beta chains below, sequenced in a study of cytomegalovirus exposure and HLA in healthy donors. The primer mix had 60 Vbeta and 13 Jbeta primers. The table came from immunoSEQ multiplex PCR; TCRdb's copy has only in-frame clones and leaves some out. Of under 150,000 clones in the sample, around three quarters are singletons; the top ten hold over 1.5%. The sequenced sample was PBMCs. These receptors were obtained from a woman in her forties or fifties in good health and CMV-seronegative.

The CDR3 DNA reads TGTGCCAGCAGACGACCCGGGACTAGCGGGTCCGGGGAGCTGTTTTTT. Encoded protein: CASRRPGTSGSGELFF. The V call is TRBV7-8, the J call TRBJ2-2, with 12 bases identical to TRBD2. The germline CDR1 and CDR2 sequences are SGHVS and FQNEAQ. CDR3 length equals 16 residues. With V trimmed by 6 bases and J by 6 bases, 8 bases remained unmatched.

This sequence joins TRBV7-2 and TRBJ1-1; 7 bases fit TRBD1. Germline V lookup: CDR1 SGHTA, CDR2 FQGNSA. After removal of 3 bases from V and 5 bases from J, the junction contained 6 bases not matched to a gene. The CDR3 totals 14 residues. CDR3 sequence: CASSFGTEGTEAFF. In DNA, the CDR3 is TGTGCCAGCAGCTTTGGGACAGAAGGAACTGAAGCTTTCTTT.

The V gene is TRBV18, the J gene TRBJ1-5; D not resolved. V lost 2 bases, J lost 0 bases, and 20 bases lay in between. The CDR3 has 19 amino acids. Per germline, CDR1 KGHSH and CDR2 LQKENI. The CDR3 loop is CASSPNLKFDPGSNQPQHF. Written as DNA, the CDR3 is TGTGCCAGCTCACCAAACCTCAAATTCGATCCGGGTAGCAATCAGCCCCAGCATTTT.

The rearrangement uses TRBV28 and TRBJ2-7; D is undetermined. CDR1 and CDR2 (germline): MDHEN, SYDVKM. This CDR3 contains 15 residues. The V end lost 0 bases, the J end lost 3 bases, and 12 bases lay between the germline ends. The CDR3 loop reads CASSLWEQVLYEQYF. The CDR3 DNA reads TGTGCCAGCAGTTTATGGGAGCAAGTCCTCTACGAGCAGTACTTC. Together with reference TRBV28 and TRBJ2-7, the CDR3 gives the full variable domain: DVKVTQSSRYLVKRTGEKVFLECVQDMDHENMFWYRQDPGLGLRLIYFSYDVKMKEKGDIPEGYSVSREKKERFSLILESASTNQTSMYLCASSLWEQVLYEQYFGPGTRLTVT.

CDR3 nucleotide sequence: TGTGCCAGCAGCAAAGAAGCGGAAATCACCTACGAGCAGTACGTC. Translation gives CASSKEAEITYEQYV. The V gene is TRBV21-1, the J gene TRBJ2-7; TRBD2 is the table's D call and was not checked against the DNA. TRBV21-1 is annotated as a pseudogene. The CDR3 is 15 residues long.

The chain joins TRBV7-6 to TRBJ1-5; tentatively, D is TRBD1 (6 bases). V lost 1 base to trimming and J lost 7 bases, with 14 bases between them. The CDR3 totals 15 residues. Germline lookup yields CDR1 SGHVS and CDR2 FNYEAQ. The chain's CDR3 is CASSLGVIRGQPQHF. CDR3 bases: TGTGCCAGCAGCTTAGGAGTCATCAGGGGACAGCCCCAGCATTTT.

The J gene is TRBJ2-5, the V gene TRBV25-1; D might be TRBD2 (6 bases). CDR1 and CDR2 (germline): MGHDK, SYGVNS. With 3 bases removed from V and 9 bases from J, the gap between germline ends came to 14 bases. The CDR3 loop spans 13 amino acids. CDR3 DNA sequence: TGTGCCAGCAGTGACGGAGGGCTCGATGCCCAGTACTTC. Encoded protein: CASSDGGLDAQYF.

A few counts support this clone. The chain joins TRBV29-1 to TRBJ1-2; 11 nucleotides agree with TRBD1. Germline CDR1 is SQVTM and CDR2 is ANQGSEA. Trimming took 0 bases from V and 8 from J; bases not matched to a gene: 14. The CDR3 extends over 17 amino acids. Written as DNA, the CDR3 is TGCAGCGTTGAAGATGGTCGAGGACAGGGGGCGAGGTCAGGCTACACCTTC. Protein: CSVEDGRGQGARSGYTF.

The chain uses TRBV5-4 and TRBJ1-1; D is unresolved. The V gene's germline CDR1 is SGHNT and CDR2 YYREEE (reference sequence). This CDR3 contains 12 residues. Trimming removed 7 bases from V and 3 bases from J, with 10 bases in between. CDR3 DNA: TGTGCCAGCGCGGGCTTTGACACTGAAGCTTTCTTT. Translated, it gives CASAGFDTEAFF.

V usage is TRBV14 and J usage is TRBJ1-4; 8 bases align to TRBD1. CDR3 length: 15 amino acids. The V gene end was trimmed by 4 bases and the J gene end by 7 bases; junction bases not matched to a gene: 8. Germline V gene lookup returns CDR1 SGHDN and CDR2 FVKESK. CDR3 region: CASSLDQGAAEKLFF. The CDR3 DNA is TGTGCCAGCAGCCTAGACCAGGGGGCGGCTGAAAAACTGTTTTTT. The full variable domain, with the rest looked up from reference TRBV14 and TRBJ1-4, is EAGVTQFPSHSVIEKGQTVTLRCDPISGHDNLYWYRRVMGKEIKFLLHFVKESKQDESGMPNNRFLAERTGGTYSTLKVQPAELEDSGVYFCASSLDQGAAEKLFFGSGTQLSVL.

The rearrangement joins TRBV19 to TRBJ2-3; 7 bases align to TRBD2. The V gene end was trimmed by 8 bases and the J gene end by 1 base; junction bases not matched to a gene: 3. Per germline, CDR1 LNHDA and CDR2 SQIVND (reference sequence). The CDR3 has 13 amino acids. CDR3 sequence reads: CASRTSGTDTQYF. CDR3 nucleotides: TGTGCCAGTCGTACTAGCGGCACAGATACGCAGTATTTT.

V and J are TRBV28 and TRBJ2-7; 8 bases line up with TRBD2. This CDR3 is 13 amino acids long. V shed 6 bases and J 7 bases; nucleotides not matched to a gene: 8. The germline gives CDR1 MDHEN, CDR2 SYDVKM. The CDR3 spells CASSRAGVGEQYF. In DNA, the CDR3 is TGTGCCAGCAGCCGAGCGGGAGTGGGGGAGCAGTACTTC.

The chain has TRBV7-3 and TRBJ2-1; TRBD2 agrees at 12 bases. The junction had 4 bases not matched to a gene; V was cut back by 2 bases and J by 8 bases. The CDR3 extends over 15 amino acids. Germline CDR1 is SGHTA and CDR2 is FQGTGA. CDR3 region: CASSLLAGGRDEQFF. The CDR3 DNA reads as TGTGCCAGCAGCTTACTAGCGGGAGGGCGGGATGAGCAGTTCTTC. The variable domain in full, completed from reference TRBV7-3 and TRBJ2-1, reads GAGVSQTPSNKVTEKGKYVELRCDPISGHTALYWYRQSLGQGPEFLIYFQGTGAADDSGLPNDRFFAVRPEGSVSTLKIQRTERGDSAVYLCASSLLAGGRDEQFFGPGTRLTVL.

The rearrangement links TRBV7-9 to TRBJ2-7; D tentatively reads TRBD1 or TRBD2 (5 bases each). V lost 0 bases to trimming and J lost 3 bases, with 6 bases between them. Germline V lookup: CDR1 SEHNR, CDR2 FQNEAQ (reference sequence). This CDR3 is 13 amino acids long. The CDR3, as DNA: TGTGCCAGCAGCTTAGCTGGGGGCTACGAGCAGTACGTC. Translation gives CASSLAGGYEQYV.

This clone was seen once. This rearrangement joins TRBV6-1 to TRBJ2-5; TRBD2 aligns across 7 bases. The CDR3 consists of 14 residues. With V trimmed by 4 bases and J by 7 bases, 9 bases remained unmatched. Germline-derived CDR1 and CDR2 are MNHNS and SASEGT. For the CDR3, the DNA is TGTGCCAGCAGTGGGACTAGGTCAGATGGGACCCAGTACTTC. Amino acids: CASSGTRSDGTQYF.

This clone has a handful of counts. The rearrangement links TRBV19 to TRBJ1-5, with 12 bases identical to TRBD1. The CDR3 is made up of 15 amino acids. Trimming took 1 base from V and 9 from J; bases not matched to a gene: 4. Germline lookup yields CDR1 LNHDA and CDR2 SQIVND (reference sequence). Here the CDR3 reads CASSIGRDRGRPQHF. The CDR3 nucleotides read TGTGCCAGTAGTATAGGCCGGGACAGGGGGCGGCCCCAGCATTTT.

The chain links TRBV4-1 to TRBJ2-7; 11 bases align to TRBD2. Germline V lookup: CDR1 MGHRA, CDR2 YSYEKL. V gave up 0 bases and J gave up 6 bases; unmatched junction bases: 13. This CDR3 spans 18 amino acids. The CDR3 nucleotides are TGCGCCAGCAGCCAAGACCTTAACGTGGGACTAGCGGCCCTCGAGCAGTACTTC. Protein product: CASSQDLNVGLAALEQYF.

This clone was seen a single time. The chain employs TRBV18 and TRBJ2-3; D unresolved. V was cut by 2 bases and J by 1 base, with 7 bases left in between. Germline CDR1 KGHSH, CDR2 LQKENI. The CDR3 runs to 14 residues. Written as DNA, the CDR3 is TGTGCCAGCTCACCAGGGCCTGGCACAGATACGCAGTATTTT. Its protein is CASSPGPGTDTQYF.

The chain couples TRBV5-1 to TRBJ1-5; TRBD1 might be the D (6 bases). Germline V CDR1 and CDR2: SGHRS, YFSETQ. Deletions cut 4 bases from V and 2 bases from J, with 13 bases between. This CDR3 comprises 15 residues. CDR3: CASSTTGSGNQPQHF. CDR3 DNA sequence: TGCGCCAGCAGCACCACAGGGTCAGGCAATCAGCCCCAGCATTTT.

The chain links TRBV5-4 to TRBJ2-1, with TRBD2 matching 10 bases. CDR1 and CDR2 from the germline V gene are SGHNT and YYREEE (reference sequence). The CDR3 length is 17 residues. With V trimmed by 4 bases and J by 4 bases, 11 bases remained unmatched. The CDR3 loop is CASSPRMEAGGYNEQFF. The CDR3 nucleotides read TGTGCCAGCAGCCCTCGGATGGAAGCGGGAGGGTACAATGAGCAGTTCTTC.

This chain links TRBV5-1 with TRBJ2-5, with TRBD1 as a possible D gene (6 bases). CDR1 is SGHRS, CDR2 YFSETQ, per germline. V lost 7 bases to trimming and J lost 5 bases, with 18 bases between them. This CDR3 contains 14 residues. The chain's CDR3 is CASGRDTPSETQYF. In DNA form, the CDR3 reads TGCGCCAGCGGACGGGACACCCCATCGGAGACCCAGTACTTC.

V gene TRBV29-1 combines with J gene TRBJ2-5; maybe TRBD2 (6 bases). CDR3 length: 14 amino acids. The germline gives CDR1 SQVTM, CDR2 ANQGSEA. V was cut by 6 bases and J by 5 bases, with 19 bases left in between. The CDR3 loop is CSVLTGLAGETQYF. For the CDR3, the DNA is TGCAGCGTACTTACGGGACTCGCCGGGGAGACCCAGTACTTC. Combining the CDR3 with reference TRBV29-1 and TRBJ2-5 gives the whole variable domain SAVISQKPSRDICQRGTSLTIQCQVDSQVTMMFWYRQQPGQSLTLIATANQGSEATYESGFVIDKFPISRPNLTFSTLTVSNMSPEDSSIYLCSVLTGLAGETQYFGPGTRLLVL.

The V call is TRBV18, the J call TRBJ2-7; TRBD2 is a possible D gene (6 bases). This CDR3 has 15 amino acids. The germline V and J ends were trimmed by 5 bases and 0 bases, with 14 bases remaining between them. CDR1 is KGHSH and CDR2 is LQKENI in the germline V gene. Written as DNA, the CDR3 is TGTGCCAGCTCAACCCATAGCGGCAGCTCCTACGAGCAGTACGTC. Its translation: CASSTHSGSSYEQYV.

The chain carries TRBV29-1 and TRBJ2-1; D possibly corresponds to TRBD2 (6 bases). In germline, CDR1 is SQVTM, CDR2 ANQGSEA. The CDR3 totals 11 residues. V shed 8 bases and J shed 7 bases, with 12 bases lying between them. The CDR3 spells CSSRRGNEQFF. CDR3 in DNA: TGCAGCTCGCGGAGGGGTAATGAGCAGTTCTTC.

V usage is TRBV5-4 and J usage is TRBJ2-3; D perhaps matches TRBD2 (5 bases). Germline CDR1 SGHNT, CDR2 YYREEE (reference sequence). This CDR3 comprises 14 residues. V was cut by 0 bases and J by 4 bases, with 9 bases left in between. The CDR3 DNA is TGTGCCAGCAGCTTGGGAGGGCGGGCAGATACGCAGTATTTT. As protein: CASSLGGRADTQYF.